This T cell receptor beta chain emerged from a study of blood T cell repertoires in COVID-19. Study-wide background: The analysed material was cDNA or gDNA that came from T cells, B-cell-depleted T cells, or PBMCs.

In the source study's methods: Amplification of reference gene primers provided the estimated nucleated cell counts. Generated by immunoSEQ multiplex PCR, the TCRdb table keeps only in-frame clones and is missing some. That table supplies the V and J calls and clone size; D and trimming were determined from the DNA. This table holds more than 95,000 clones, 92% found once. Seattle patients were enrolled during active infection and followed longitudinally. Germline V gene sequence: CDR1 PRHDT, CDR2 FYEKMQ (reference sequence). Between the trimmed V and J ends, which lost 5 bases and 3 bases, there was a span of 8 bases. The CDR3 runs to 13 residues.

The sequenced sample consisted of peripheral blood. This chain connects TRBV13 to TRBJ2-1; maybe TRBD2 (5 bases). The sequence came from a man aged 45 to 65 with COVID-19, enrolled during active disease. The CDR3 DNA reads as TGTGCCAGCAGCCCGAGGGACTACAATGAGCAGTTCTTC. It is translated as CASSPRDYNEQFF.